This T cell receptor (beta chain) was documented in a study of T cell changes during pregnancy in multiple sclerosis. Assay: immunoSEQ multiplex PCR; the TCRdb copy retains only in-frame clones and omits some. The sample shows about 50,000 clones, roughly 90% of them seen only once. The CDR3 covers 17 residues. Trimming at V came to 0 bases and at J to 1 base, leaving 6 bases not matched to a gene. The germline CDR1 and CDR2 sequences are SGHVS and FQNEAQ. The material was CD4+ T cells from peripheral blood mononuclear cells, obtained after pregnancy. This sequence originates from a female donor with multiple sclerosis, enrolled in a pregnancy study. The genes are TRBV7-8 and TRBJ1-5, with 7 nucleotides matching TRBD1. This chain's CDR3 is CASSLARVGQSNQPQHF. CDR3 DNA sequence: TGTGCCAGCAGCTTAGCGCGTGTGGGACAGAGCAATCAGCCCCAGCATTTT.